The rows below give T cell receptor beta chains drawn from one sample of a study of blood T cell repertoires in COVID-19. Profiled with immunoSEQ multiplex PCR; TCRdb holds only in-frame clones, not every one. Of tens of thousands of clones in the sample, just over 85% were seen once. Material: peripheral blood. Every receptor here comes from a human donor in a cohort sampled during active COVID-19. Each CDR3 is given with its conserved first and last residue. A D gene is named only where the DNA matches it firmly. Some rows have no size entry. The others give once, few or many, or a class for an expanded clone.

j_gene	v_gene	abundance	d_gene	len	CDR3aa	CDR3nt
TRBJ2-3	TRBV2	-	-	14	CASSATSQDGTQYF	TGTGCCAGCAGCGCCACCTCACAGGACGGTACGCAGTATTTT
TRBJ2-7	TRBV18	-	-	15	CASSPAGGGYYEQYF	TGTGCCAGCTCACCAGCAGGAGGAGGGTACTACGAGCAGTACTTC
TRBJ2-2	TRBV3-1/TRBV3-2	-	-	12	CASSHEVGELFF	TGTGCCAGCAGCCACGAGGTCGGGGAGCTGTTTTTT
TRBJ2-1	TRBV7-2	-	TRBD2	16	CASSSTSGGSYNEQFF	TGTGCCAGCAGCTCCACTAGCGGAGGCTCCTACAATGAGCAGTTCTTC
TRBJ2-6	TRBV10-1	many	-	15	CASRLGSSGANVLTF	TGCGCCAGCAGGCTGGGGAGCTCTGGGGCCAACGTCCTGACTTTC
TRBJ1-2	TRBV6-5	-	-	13	CASWREAGYGYTF	TGTGCCAGCTGGCGGGAGGCGGGATATGGCTACACCTTC
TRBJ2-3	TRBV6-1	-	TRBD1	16	CASSEQAGGSTDTQYF	TGTGCCAGCAGTGAACAGGCAGGGGGAAGCACAGATACGCAGTATTTT
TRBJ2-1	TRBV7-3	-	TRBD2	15	CASSAGTSGYNEQFF	TGTGCCAGCAGCGCCGGGACTAGCGGCTACAATGAGCAGTTCTTC
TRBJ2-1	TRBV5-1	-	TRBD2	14	CASSPGLALNEQFF	TGCGCCAGCAGCCCTGGACTAGCGCTCAATGAGCAGTTCTTC
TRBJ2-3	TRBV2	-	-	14	CASSSARSTDTQYF	TGTGCCAGCAGTTCAGCGCGAAGCACAGATACGCAGTATTTT
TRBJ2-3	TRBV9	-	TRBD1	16	CASSPRTGGASDTQYF	TGTGCCAGCAGCCCCCGGACAGGGGGCGCATCAGATACGCAGTATTTT
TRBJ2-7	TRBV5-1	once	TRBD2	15	CASKERTSGTYEQYF	TGCGCCAGCAAAGAGCGGACTAGCGGGACCTACGAGCAGTACTTC
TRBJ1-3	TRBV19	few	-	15	CASSRRGDPGNTIYF	TGTGCCAGTAGTAGGAGGGGAGACCCTGGAAACACCATATATTTT
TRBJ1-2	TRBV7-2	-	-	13	CATIRAGNYGYTF	TGTGCCACCATCAGGGCGGGGAACTATGGCTACACCTTC
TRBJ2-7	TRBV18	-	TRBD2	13	CASSAGTTYEQYF	TGTGCCAGCTCAGCCGGGACTACCTACGAGCAGTACTTC
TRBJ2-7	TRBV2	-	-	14	CASRNTGGAYEQYF	TGTGCCAGCAGGAATACAGGGGGGGCCTACGAGCAGTACTTC
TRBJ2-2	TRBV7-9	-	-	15	CASSQTGLNTGELFF	TGTGCCAGCAGCCAAACAGGGCTCAACACCGGGGAGCTGTTTTTT
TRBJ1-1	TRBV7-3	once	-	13	CASSPSGGTEAFF	TGTGCCAGCAGCCCCTCGGGGGGAACTGAAGCTTTCTTT
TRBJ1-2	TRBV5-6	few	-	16	CASSLDRQAWVVGYTF	TGTGCCAGCAGCTTGGATCGGCAGGCCTGGGTTGTTGGCTACACCTTC
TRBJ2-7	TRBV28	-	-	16	CASRVTGTAGNYEQYF	TGTGCCAGCAGAGTTACCGGGACTGCGGGGAATTACGAGCAGTACTTC
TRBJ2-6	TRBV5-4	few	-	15	CASSLGVPGANVLTF	TGTGCCAGCAGCCTAGGGGTGCCTGGGGCCAACGTCCTGACTTTC
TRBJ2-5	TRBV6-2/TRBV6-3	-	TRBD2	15	CASSPGLAGVETQYF	TGTGCCAGCAGTCCGGGACTAGCGGGAGTTGAGACCCAGTACTTC
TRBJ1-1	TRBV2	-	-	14	CASSEQGVNTEAFF	TGTGCCAGCAGTGAACAGGGTGTGAACACTGAAGCTTTCTTT
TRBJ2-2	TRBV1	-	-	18	CTSSSSFRLAPNTGELFF	TGCACCAGCAGCTCCTCTTTCCGACTAGCGCCGAACACCGGGGAGCTGTTTTTT
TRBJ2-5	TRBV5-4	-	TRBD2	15	CASSRPSGEGETQYF	TGTGCCAGCAGCCGCCCTTCGGGGGAGGGCGAGACCCAGTACTTC
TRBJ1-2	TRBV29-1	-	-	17	CSVALLSMVGANYGYTF	TGCAGCGTTGCTCTCTTGTCTATGGTGGGAGCTAACTATGGCTACACCTTC